These T cell receptor beta chains were read from a single sample in a study of blood T cells in healthy people across ages. A single record per CDR3 protein comes from TCRdb applying MiXCR to the 5' RACE reads. The data show roughly 1,100,000 distinct CDR3 sequences, approximately 26% seen once. Separately, the same data were catalogued under a study of T cells of mothers and their children.

The sample was blood. Receptor source: a girl aged 2-10 years in good health. CDR3s include the opening cysteine and the closing phenylalanine or tryptophan. The D gene is left open where the match is weak. The size of a clone is reported for some rows only, either as once, few or many, or as a class for expanded clones.

11 TRBJ1-4 NA TRBV12-3/TRBV12-4 NA CASNEKGKLFF TGTGCCAGCAATGAGAAAGGGAAACTGTTTTTT
13 TRBJ1-5 NA TRBV6-4 NA CASSDSPNQPQHF TGTGCCAGCAGTGACTCCCCGAATCAGCCCCAGCATTTT
14 TRBJ1-1 NA TRBV5-1 NA CASSLLAENTEAFF TGCGCCAGCAGCTTGTTGGCAGAGAACACTGAAGCTTTCTTT
17 TRBJ2-1 few TRBV3-1 NA CASSQDRWVSSYNEQFF TGTGCCAGCAGCCAAGATCGGTGGGTTAGCTCCTACAATGAGCAGTTCTTC
16 TRBJ2-3 NA TRBV9 TRBD1 CASSVRQGLGKDTQYF TGTGCCAGCAGCGTGAGACAGGGTCTCGGCAAAGATACGCAGTATTTT
14 TRBJ1-6 many TRBV27 NA CASSLSRANSPLHF TGTGCCAGCAGTTTATCGAGGGCAAATTCACCCCTCCACTTT
13 TRBJ2-5 few TRBV19 NA CASSNRQQETQYF TGTGCCAGTAGTAACAGGCAGCAAGAGACCCAGTACTTC
14 TRBJ2-5 few TRBV5-1 NA CASRNPASQETQYF TGCGCCAGCAGGAACCCGGCTTCCCAAGAGACCCAGTACTTC
13 TRBJ2-5 NA TRBV28 TRBD2 CASRPAGQETQYF TGTGCCAGCAGACCAGCGGGACAAGAGACCCAGTACTTC
10 TRBJ2-2 few TRBV29-1 NA CSVFTGELFF TGCAGCGTATTCACCGGGGAGCTGTTTTTT
15 TRBJ1-1 NA TRBV7-2 NA CASTRGGDVNTEAFF TGTGCCAGCACCAGAGGGGGGGATGTGAACACTGAAGCTTTCTTT
14 TRBJ2-3 few TRBV20-1 NA CSARDRGNRYTQYF TGCAGTGCTAGAGATCGAGGGAATCGGTATACGCAGTATTTT
13 TRBJ2-7 NA TRBV12-3/TRBV12-4 TRBD1 CASSPDRDYEQYF TGTGCCAGCAGTCCAGACAGGGACTACGAGCAGTACTTC
12 TRBJ1-2 few TRBV29-1 NA CSVDTLNYGYTF TGCAGCGTTGACACGTTAAACTATGGCTACACCTTC
15 TRBJ2-7 NA TRBV10-3 NA CAISESTGQSYEQYF TGTGCCATCAGTGAGTCGACTGGGCAGTCCTACGAGCAGTACTTC
15 TRBJ2-1 NA TRBV18 TRBD1 CASSPRQGDYNEQFF TGTGCCAGCTCACCCCGACAGGGCGACTACAATGAGCAGTTCTTC
13 TRBJ2-5 few TRBV29-1 NA CSASSRVGETQYF TGCAGCGCCTCTTCCCGGGTTGGGGAGACCCAGTACTTC
15 TRBJ2-3 NA TRBV7-8 NA CASTQDVAQADTQYF TGTGCCAGCACCCAGGACGTCGCGCAGGCGGATACGCAGTATTTT
15 TRBJ2-5 NA TRBV11-2 NA CASSLKGFWGETQYF TGTGCCAGCAGCTTAAAAGGGTTCTGGGGGGAGACCCAGTACTTC
16 TRBJ2-1 few TRBV27 NA CASRSPTEEWLGEQFF TGTGCCAGCAGATCCCCGACTGAGGAGTGGTTGGGTGAGCAGTTCTTC
13 TRBJ1-1 few TRBV2 NA CASREQENTEAFF TGTGCCAGCAGGGAACAGGAGAACACTGAAGCTTTCTTT
16 TRBJ2-7 few TRBV28 TRBD2 CASSLLPEREGREQYF TGTGCCAGCAGTTTACTTCCGGAGCGGGAGGGGAGGGAGCAGTACTTC
15 TRBJ2-5 NA TRBV19 NA CASSLLPGTAETQYF TGTGCCAGTAGTCTTCTTCCCGGGACTGCAGAGACCCAGTACTTC
14 TRBJ2-6 few TRBV27 NA CASSFTVGANVLTF TGTGCCAGCAGTTTTACCGTCGGGGCCAACGTCCTGACTTTC
18 TRBJ1-2 few TRBV28 NA CASSLTAQGYIHNYGYTF TGTGCCAGCAGCCTCACAGCCCAGGGATACATTCATAACTATGGCTACACCTTC
17 TRBJ2-7 NA TRBV4-1 TRBD2 CASSQDPGREPTDEQYF TGCGCCAGCAGCCAAGATCCTGGGCGGGAGCCGACGGACGAGCAGTACTTC